What follows are 30 T cell receptor beta chains derived from one specimen sequenced in a study of neoadjuvant anti-PD-1 for oral cavity cancer. The sample's time point: after neoadjuvant nivolumab, at surgical resection. Generated by immunoSEQ multiplex PCR, the TCRdb table keeps only in-frame clones and is missing some. The profile covers roughly 14,000 clones, with roughly 71% appearing a single time and 2% to 2.5% taken by the ten largest. The sequences come from PBMCs, collected after nivolumab (anti-PD-1) treatment. Every receptor here comes from a person between 40 and 85 years old with oral cavity squamous cell carcinoma.

The CDR3 coding sequence is TGCGCCAGCACCCCTGGGGGCAGCTCCTACGAGCAGTACTTC. This sequence encodes CASTPGGSSYEQYF. The chain employs TRBV5-1 and TRBJ2-7; weak D call: TRBD1 (6 bases). The CDR3 contains 14 residues. Germline assignment: CDR1 SGHRS and CDR2 YFSETQ. V lost 6 bases and J lost 0, with 13 bases in between.

The rearrangement joins TRBV5-1 to TRBJ1-2, with no clear D. The CDR3 is 16 amino acids. Germline V gives CDR1 SGHRS, CDR2 YFSETQ. With 4 bases removed from V and 0 bases from J, the gap between germline ends came to 16 bases. CDR3 bases: TGCGCCAGCAGCCCGGGCGGGCGTTTACCTAACTATGGCTACACCTTC. Amino acid sequence: CASSPGGRLPNYGYTF. Full variable domain (rest looked up from reference TRBV5-1 and TRBJ1-2): KAGVTQTPRYLIKTRGQQVTLSCSPISGHRSVSWYQQTPGQGLQFLFEYFSETQRNKGNFPGRFSGRQFSNSRSEMNVSTLELGDSALYLCASSPGGRLPNYGYTFGSGTRLTVV.

This sequence joins TRBV11-2 and TRBJ2-1; maybe TRBD2 (6 bases). Germline V gene data show CDR1 as SGHAT and CDR2 as FQNNGV. There are 18 residues in the CDR3. The V end lost 4 bases, the J end lost 10 bases, and 29 bases lay between the germline ends. CDR3 protein: CASSSLGLRATRVWEQFF. CDR3 nucleotides: TGTGCCAGCAGCTCGCTGGGACTGCGGGCCACTAGAGTTTGGGAGCAGTTCTTC. Full variable domain (outside the CDR3, taken from reference TRBV11-2 and TRBJ2-1): EAGVAQSPRYKIIEKRQSVAFWCNPISGHATLYWYQQILGQGPKLLIQFQNNGVVDDSQLPKDRFSAERLKGVDSTLKIQPAKLEDSAVYLCASSSLGLRATRVWEQFFGPGTRLTVL.

The V gene is TRBV30, the J gene TRBJ2-2; TRBD1 might be the D (5 bases). The germline gives CDR1 GTSNPN, CDR2 SVGIG (reference sequence). Trimming removed 4 bases at V and 6 bases at J, with 9 bases between. This CDR3 has 12 amino acids. The CDR3 loop reads CAWKKGAGELFF. The CDR3 coding sequence is TGTGCCTGGAAGAAAGGGGCCGGGGAGCTGTTTTTT.

V and J are TRBV11-3 and TRBJ2-7, with 11 bases that match TRBD1. This CDR3 spans 13 amino acids. The germline gives CDR1 SGHNT, CDR2 YENEEA. The V gene end was trimmed by 5 bases and the J gene end by 3 bases; junction bases not matched to a gene: 0. The CDR3 here is CASSGTGGYEQYF. DNA for the CDR3: TGTGCCAGCAGCGGGACAGGGGGCTACGAGCAGTACTTC.

The chain recombines TRBV10-1 with TRBJ2-5, with D maybe TRBD2 (6 bases). V was cut by 0 bases and J by 4 bases, with 15 bases left in between. In germline, CDR1 is WNHNN, CDR2 SYGVQD (reference sequence). CDR3 length: 16 residues. The CDR3 DNA follows: TGCGCCAGCAGTGAGTCGAGTCAGGCGGGGCGAGAGACCCAGTACTTC. Translated: CASSESSQAGRETQYF.

This clone occurred a few times. A read error may account for a junction end that differs from germline. The gene calls are TRBV27 and TRBJ2-4; no definite D call. The CDR3 is 10 amino acids. CDR1 MNHEY and CDR2 SMNVEV come from the germline V gene (reference sequence). The CDR3 nucleotides are TGTGCCAGCGGTTTAAACATTCAGTACTTC. It translates to CASGLNIQYF.

The chain couples TRBV10-2 to TRBJ1-1; D is undetermined. Germline loops: CDR1 WSHSY, CDR2 SAAADI. This CDR3 has 14 amino acids. The germline V and J ends were trimmed by 2 bases and 2 bases, with 9 bases remaining between them. This CDR3 reads CASSEVVPNTEAFF. CDR3 sequence (DNA): TGCGCCAGCAGTGAGGTGGTACCAAACACTGAAGCTTTCTTT.

The V call is TRBV25-1, the J call TRBJ1-4, with 7 bases fitting TRBD1. J was trimmed by 3 bases and V by 5 bases; bases with no gene match: 6. The CDR3 is made up of 15 amino acids. Germline V gene data show CDR1 as MGHDK and CDR2 as SYGVNS. CDR3 bases: TGTGCCAGCAGTCCCCACGGGACAGCTAATGAAAAACTGTTTTTT. Translating gives CASSPHGTANEKLFF.

V is TRBV19 and J is TRBJ2-7; TRBD1 matches at 8 bases. Trimming at V came to 6 bases and at J to 6 bases, leaving 10 bases not matched to a gene. The germline V gene encodes CDR1 LNHDA and CDR2 SQIVND (reference sequence). CDR3 length equals 14 residues. In DNA, the CDR3 is TGTGCCAGTAGGCGGACAGGGCCGACAGGCGAGCAGTACTTC. Amino acid sequence: CASRRTGPTGEQYF.

V and J are TRBV7-8 and TRBJ1-2, with D possibly matching TRBD1 (5 bases). From germline, CDR1 is SGHVS and CDR2 FQNEAQ. The CDR3 extends over 15 amino acids. Trimming took 5 bases from V and 4 from J, leaving 17 bases between them. The CDR3 DNA reads as TGTGCCAGCAGCCCAGGGCGGTGGGGGACCTATGGCTACACCTTC. This sequence encodes CASSPGRWGTYGYTF.

In this sample, this clone turned up once. The chain uses TRBV19 and TRBJ1-5; no firm D call. This CDR3 is built from 15 residues. V was clipped by 3 bases and J by 2 bases, with 11 bases between them. Germline lookup yields CDR1 LNHDA and CDR2 SQIVND (reference sequence). CDR3 sequence (DNA): TGTGCCAGTAGTATTGAGGATATGGGCAATCAGCCCCAGCATTTT. The encoded protein is CASSIEDMGNQPQHF.

The gene calls are TRBV9 and TRBJ2-5, with TRBD1 as a possible D gene (5 bases). The V gene lost 0 bases and the J gene lost 5 bases, with 17 bases spanning the gap. The CDR3 covers 16 residues. Germline CDR1 SGDLS, CDR2 YYNGEE. CDR3 protein: CASSVEGRERWETQYF. The CDR3 DNA follows: TGTGCCAGCAGCGTAGAAGGCAGGGAACGGTGGGAGACCCAGTACTTC. The complete variable domain, with remaining parts taken from reference TRBV9 and TRBJ2-5, reads DSGVTQTPKHLITATGQRVTLRCSPRSGDLSVYWYQQSLDQGLQFLIQYYNGEERAKGNILERFSAQQFPDLHSELNLSSLELGDSALYFCASSVEGRERWETQYFGPGTRLLVL.

The chain employs TRBV5-6 and TRBJ2-7; no clear D. The V gene lost 4 bases and the J gene lost 0 bases, with 14 bases spanning the gap. The CDR3 spans 15 residues. Germline V gene data show CDR1 as SGHDT and CDR2 as YYEEEE. The CDR3 protein is CASSRQLSTSYEQYF. The CDR3 DNA reads TGTGCCAGCAGCCGGCAGCTGTCCACCTCCTACGAGCAGTACTTC.

This chain connects TRBV10-3 to TRBJ2-7, with D possibly TRBD1 on 5 matching bases. CDR1 and CDR2 from the germline V gene are ENHRY and SYGVKD. Trimming removed 10 bases from V and 5 bases from J, with 15 bases in between. The CDR3 is 12 amino acids. The CDR3: CATKGEPDEQYF. DNA for the CDR3: TGTGCCACGAAAGGGGAACCGGACGAGCAGTACTTC.

V and J are TRBV30 and TRBJ2-1; 9 nucleotides line up with TRBD2. J lost 7 bases, V lost 2 bases, and 6 bases had no gene match. Per germline, CDR1 GTSNPN and CDR2 SVGIG (reference sequence). This CDR3 is built from 14 residues. The CDR3 is CAWSWREGQNEQFF. The CDR3 DNA reads as TGTGCCTGGAGTTGGCGGGAGGGCCAAAATGAGCAGTTCTTC.

This clone was found once. This chain uses TRBV6-6 with TRBJ2-2; D is possibly TRBD1 (5 bases). The CDR3 is 16 residues long. In germline, CDR1 is MNHNY, CDR2 SVGAGI (reference sequence). V was clipped by 6 bases and J by 0 bases, with 14 bases between them. This chain's CDR3 is CASRSRQITNTGELFF. CDR3 sequence (DNA): TGTGCCAGCAGGAGCCGACAGATTACGAACACCGGGGAGCTGTTTTTT.

The CDR3 spells CASSLVLAGAHGGEQFF. In DNA, the CDR3 is TGTGCCAGCAGCTTAGTACTAGCGGGAGCCCACGGGGGTGAGCAGTTCTTC. The chain combines TRBV7-2 with TRBJ2-1, with 11 bases identical to TRBD2. Trimming removed 1 base from V and 9 bases from J; junction bases left unmatched: 11. The CDR3 has 17 amino acids. Germline assignment: CDR1 SGHTA and CDR2 FQGNSA.

The table lists this clone with a count of one. The chain uses TRBV11-2 and TRBJ1-1, with 7 nucleotides matching TRBD1. V lost 1 base, J lost 7 bases, and 3 bases stayed unmatched. CDR3 length: 13 amino acids. Per germline, CDR1 SGHAT and CDR2 FQNNGV. In DNA, the CDR3 is TGTGCCAGCAGCTTAGGAACAGGGGTTGAAGCTTTCTTT. This sequence encodes CASSLGTGVEAFF.

In its sample, this clone was seen once. The rearrangement joins TRBV4-1 to TRBJ1-6; 8 bases agree with TRBD1. The CDR3 sequence is 17 residues long. The trim removed 3 bases at V and 1 base at J, leaving 5 bases unmatched. CDR1 is MGHRA, CDR2 YSYEKL, per germline. The chain's CDR3 is CASSQGQAKSYNSPLHF. The CDR3 DNA reads TGCGCCAGCAGCCAGGGACAGGCGAAGTCCTATAATTCACCCCTCCACTTT.

The chain uses TRBV7-6 and TRBJ2-1, with D uncertain. The CDR3 has 14 amino acids. Germline values: CDR1 SGHVS, CDR2 FNYEAQ. Trimming stripped 2 bases from V and 0 bases from J, with 5 bases between. The CDR3 sequence is CASSLLFSYNEQFF. In DNA, the CDR3 is TGTGCCAGCAGCTTACTCTTCTCCTACAATGAGCAGTTCTTC.

The chain joins TRBV4-1 to TRBJ2-1; a weak D match, TRBD1 (7 bases). This CDR3 comprises 16 residues. Germline assignment: CDR1 MGHRA and CDR2 YSYEKL. Trimming removed 4 bases from V and 7 bases from J, with 20 bases in between. Here the CDR3 reads CASSPFAAGGRNEQFF. DNA for the CDR3: TGCGCCAGCAGCCCATTCGCGGCAGGGGGGAGGAATGAGCAGTTCTTC.

CDR3 bases: TGTGCCAGAAGCAGGGCGGGACACTCTGGAAACACCATATATTTT. Translated, it gives CARSRAGHSGNTIYF. The chain combines TRBV2 with TRBJ1-3; D is perhaps TRBD1 (6 bases). In germline, CDR1 is SNHLY, CDR2 FYNNEI. The CDR3 sequence is 15 residues long. V lost 9 bases and J 0 bases, leaving 15 bases between the germline ends.

The V gene is TRBV11-2, the J gene TRBJ1-2, with 10 bases identical to TRBD1. V lost 6 bases, J lost 2 bases, and 12 bases stayed unmatched. CDR1 is SGHAT, CDR2 FQNNGV, per germline. CDR3 length equals 17 residues. In nucleotides, the CDR3 is TGTGCCAGCAGGTCGCCGGGACAGGGGACCCCGAACTATGGCTACACCTTC. Translating it yields CASRSPGQGTPNYGYTF. Drawing the rest from reference TRBV11-2 and TRBJ1-2, the complete variable domain is EAGVAQSPRYKIIEKRQSVAFWCNPISGHATLYWYQQILGQGPKLLIQFQNNGVVDDSQLPKDRFSAERLKGVDSTLKIQPAKLEDSAVYLCASRSPGQGTPNYGYTFGSGTRLTVV.

This sequence joins TRBV30 and TRBJ2-5; TRBD2 agrees at 9 bases. Germline V lookup: CDR1 GTSNPN, CDR2 SVGIG (reference sequence). This CDR3 has 14 residues. After removal of 2 bases from V and 4 bases from J, the junction contained 5 bases not matched to a gene. CDR3 nucleotides: TGTGCCTGGAGTTCGGGGCGGGAGGGAGAGACCCAGTACTTC. Its translation is CAWSSGREGETQYF. Based on the CDR3 plus reference TRBV30 and TRBJ2-5, the full variable domain is SQTIHQWPATLVQPVGSPLSLECTVEGTSNPNLYWYRQAAGRGLQLLFYSVGIGQISSEVPQNLSASRPQDRQFILSSKKLLLSDSGFYLCAWSSGREGETQYFGPGTRLLVL.

This chain joins TRBV5-5 and TRBJ1-5; D might be TRBD1 (6 bases). CDR3 length: 18 residues. The germline V gene encodes CDR1 SGHKS and CDR2 YYEKEE (reference sequence). V gave up 2 bases and J gave up 2 bases, with 20 bases separating them. The CDR3 bases are TGTGCCAGCAGCTTATCCCCCGGGGGCCTGATGGGCAATCAGCCCCAGCATTTT. Translated, it gives CASSLSPGGLMGNQPQHF. The variable domain in full, completed from reference TRBV5-5 and TRBJ1-5, reads DAGVTQSPTHLIKTRGQQVTLRCSPISGHKSVSWYQQVLGQGPQFIFQYYEKEERGRGNFPDRFSARQFPNYSSELNVNALLLGDSALYLCASSLSPGGLMGNQPQHFGDGTRLSIL.

V is TRBV7-6 and J is TRBJ2-7; 9 positions match TRBD1. This CDR3 spans 15 amino acids. V shed 4 bases and J 5 bases; nucleotides not matched to a gene: 9. The germline CDR1 and CDR2 sequences are SGHVS and FNYEAQ. CDR3: CASSSTGGSFDEQYF. CDR3 coding DNA: TGTGCCAGCAGCTCCACAGGGGGCTCGTTCGACGAGCAGTACTTC.

The rearrangement links TRBV7-9 to TRBJ1-1; no clear D gene. The V and J ends lost 2 bases and 0 bases respectively, with 10 bases between them. The CDR3 is 15 amino acids. Germline CDR1 and CDR2: SEHNR and FQNEAQ (reference sequence). The CDR3 protein is CASSLSRQLNTEAFF. In DNA form, the CDR3 reads TGTGCCAGCAGCTTATCGCGGCAGTTGAACACTGAAGCTTTCTTT. The full variable domain, with the rest looked up from reference TRBV7-9 and TRBJ1-1, is DTGVSQNPRHKITKRGQNVTFRCDPISEHNRLYWYRQTLGQGPEFLTYFQNEAQLEKSRLLSDRFSAERPKGSFSTLEIQRTEQGDSAMYLCASSLSRQLNTEAFFGQGTRLTVV.

The chain links TRBV7-8 to TRBJ2-3; D is ambiguous. CDR3 length: 14 amino acids. The germline V gene encodes CDR1 SGHVS and CDR2 FQNEAQ. V dropped 3 bases and J dropped 2 bases, with 9 bases sitting between them. The CDR3 is CASSFGRSTDTQYF. DNA for the CDR3: TGTGCCAGCAGCTTTGGACGGTCCACAGATACGCAGTATTTT.

The CDR3 spells CATSRDRQTEAFF. For the CDR3, the DNA is TGTGCCACCAGCAGAGATAGACAGACTGAAGCTTTCTTT. The chain combines TRBV15 with TRBJ1-1, with a tentative D call TRBD1 (5 bases). Deletions cut 0 bases from V and 5 bases from J, with 7 bases between. CDR1 is LNHNV and CDR2 is YYDKDF in the germline V gene (reference sequence). The CDR3 loop spans 13 amino acids.